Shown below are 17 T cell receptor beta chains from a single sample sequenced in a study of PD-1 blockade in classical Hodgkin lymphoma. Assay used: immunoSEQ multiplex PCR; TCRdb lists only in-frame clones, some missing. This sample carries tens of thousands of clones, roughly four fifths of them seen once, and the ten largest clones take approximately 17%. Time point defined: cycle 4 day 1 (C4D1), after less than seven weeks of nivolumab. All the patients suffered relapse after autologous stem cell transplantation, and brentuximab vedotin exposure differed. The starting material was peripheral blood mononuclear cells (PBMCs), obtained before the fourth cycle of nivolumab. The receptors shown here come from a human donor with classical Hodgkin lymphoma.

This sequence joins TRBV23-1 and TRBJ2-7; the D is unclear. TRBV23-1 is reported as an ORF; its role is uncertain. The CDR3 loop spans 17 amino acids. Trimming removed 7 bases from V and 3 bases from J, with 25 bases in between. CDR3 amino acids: CASTDRHGPLCFYEQYF. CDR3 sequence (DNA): TGCGCCAGCACCGACCGGCACGGACCCCTCTGCTTCTACGAGCAGTACTTC.

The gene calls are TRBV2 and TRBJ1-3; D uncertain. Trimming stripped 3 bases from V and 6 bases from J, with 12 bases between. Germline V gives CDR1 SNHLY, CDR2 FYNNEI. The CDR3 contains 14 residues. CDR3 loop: CASSDPGLENTIYF. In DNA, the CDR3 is TGTGCCAGCAGTGACCCGGGCCTGGAAAACACCATATATTTT.

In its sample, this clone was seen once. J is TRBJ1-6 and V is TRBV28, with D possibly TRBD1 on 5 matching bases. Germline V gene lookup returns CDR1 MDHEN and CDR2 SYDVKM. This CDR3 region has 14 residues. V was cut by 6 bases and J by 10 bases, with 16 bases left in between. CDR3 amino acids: CASRVMGLGSPLHF. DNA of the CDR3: TGTGCCAGCAGGGTTATGGGGCTGGGATCACCCCTCCACTTT.

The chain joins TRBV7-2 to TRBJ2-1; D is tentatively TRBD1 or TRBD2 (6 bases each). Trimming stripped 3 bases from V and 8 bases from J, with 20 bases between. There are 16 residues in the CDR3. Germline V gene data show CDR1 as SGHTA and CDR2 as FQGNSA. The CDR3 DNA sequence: TGTGCCAGCAGCTTGGGGGGCCGGGACACCAAACATGAGCAGTTCTTC. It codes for CASSLGGRDTKHEQFF.

The CDR3 coding sequence is TGTGCCAGCAGCGTCAGGGGGGCACGGACTGAAGCTTTCTTT. Translating gives CASSVRGARTEAFF. The chain carries TRBV9 and TRBJ1-1; 7 nucleotides line up with TRBD1. Per the germline V gene, CDR1 is SGDLS and CDR2 is YYNGEE. There are 14 residues in the CDR3. V shed 2 bases and J 5 bases; nucleotides not matched to a gene: 6.

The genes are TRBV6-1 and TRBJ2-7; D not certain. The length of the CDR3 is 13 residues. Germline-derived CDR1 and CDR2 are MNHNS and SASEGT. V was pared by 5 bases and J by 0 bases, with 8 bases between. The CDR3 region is CASSLASSYEQYF. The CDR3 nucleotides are TGTGCCAGCAGTTTGGCCAGCTCCTACGAGCAGTACTTC.

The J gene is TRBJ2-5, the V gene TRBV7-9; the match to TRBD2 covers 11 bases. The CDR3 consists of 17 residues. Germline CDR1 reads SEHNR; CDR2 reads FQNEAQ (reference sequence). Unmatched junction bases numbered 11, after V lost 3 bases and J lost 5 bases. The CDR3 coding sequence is TGTGCCAGCAGCTTGCTAGCGGGGGGCGCTGGTGGGGAGACCCAGTACTTC. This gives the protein CASSLLAGGAGGETQYF.

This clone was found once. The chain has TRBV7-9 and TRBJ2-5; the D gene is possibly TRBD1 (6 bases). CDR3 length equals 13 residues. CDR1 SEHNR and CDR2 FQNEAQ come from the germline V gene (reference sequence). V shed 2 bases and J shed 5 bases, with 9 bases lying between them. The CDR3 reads CASSLSDRETQYF. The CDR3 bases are TGTGCCAGCAGCTTAAGTGACAGGGAGACCCAGTACTTC.

This chain's CDR3 is CAIAGIGTEAFF. In DNA form, the CDR3 reads TGTGCCATTGCAGGGATTGGCACTGAAGCTTTCTTT. This chain connects TRBV6-5 to TRBJ1-1, with TRBD1 as a possible D gene (5 bases). There are 12 residues in the CDR3. The germline V gene has CDR1 MNHEY and CDR2 SVGAGI. Trimming cost V 10 bases and J 4 bases, with 13 bases left between them.

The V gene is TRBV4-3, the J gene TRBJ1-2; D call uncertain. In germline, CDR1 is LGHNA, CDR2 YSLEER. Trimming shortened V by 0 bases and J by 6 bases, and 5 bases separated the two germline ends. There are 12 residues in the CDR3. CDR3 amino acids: CASSQDLNGYTF. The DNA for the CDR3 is TGCGCCAGCAGCCAAGATCTTAATGGCTACACCTTC.

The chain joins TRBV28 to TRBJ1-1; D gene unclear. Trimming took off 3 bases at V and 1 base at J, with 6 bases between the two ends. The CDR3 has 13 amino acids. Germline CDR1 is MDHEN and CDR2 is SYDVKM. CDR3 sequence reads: CASSFDGNTEAFF. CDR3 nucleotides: TGTGCCAGCAGTTTCGACGGGAACACTGAAGCTTTCTTT.

CDR3 residues: CASSDPMGDTQYF. DNA of the CDR3: TGTGCCAGCAGTGACCCTATGGGAGATACGCAGTATTTT. V usage is TRBV2 and J usage is TRBJ2-3; D remains unclear. The germline V and J ends were trimmed by 3 bases and 5 bases, with 9 bases remaining between them. The germline CDR1 and CDR2 sequences are SNHLY and FYNNEI. The CDR3 has 13 residues.

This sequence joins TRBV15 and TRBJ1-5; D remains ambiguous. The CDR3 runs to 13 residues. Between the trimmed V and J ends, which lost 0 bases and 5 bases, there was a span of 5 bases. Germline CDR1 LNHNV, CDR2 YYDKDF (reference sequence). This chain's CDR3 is CATSRDPHQPQHF. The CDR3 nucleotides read TGTGCCACCAGCAGAGATCCACATCAGCCCCAGCATTTT.

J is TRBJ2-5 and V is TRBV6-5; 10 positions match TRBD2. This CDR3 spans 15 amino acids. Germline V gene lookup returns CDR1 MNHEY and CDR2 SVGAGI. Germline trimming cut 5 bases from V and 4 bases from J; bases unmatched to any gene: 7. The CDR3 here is CASSLSGGAGETQYF. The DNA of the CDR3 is TGTGCCAGCAGTCTGAGCGGGGGGGCCGGAGAGACCCAGTACTTC.

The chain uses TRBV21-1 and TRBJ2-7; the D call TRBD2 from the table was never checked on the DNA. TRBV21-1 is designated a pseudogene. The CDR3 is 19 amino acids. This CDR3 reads CASSKVSYSGGLPFIEQYF. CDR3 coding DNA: TGTGCCAGCAGCAAAGTTTCCTATTCGGGGGGGCTGCCCTTTATCGAGCAGTACTTC.

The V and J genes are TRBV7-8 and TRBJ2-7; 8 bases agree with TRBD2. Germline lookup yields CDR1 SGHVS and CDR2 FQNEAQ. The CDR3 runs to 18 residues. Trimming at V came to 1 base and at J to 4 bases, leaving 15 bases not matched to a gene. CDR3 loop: CASSLDTGGGGLVYEQYF. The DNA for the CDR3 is TGTGCCAGCAGCTTAGATACGGGAGGGGGGGGCCTAGTGTACGAGCAGTACTTC. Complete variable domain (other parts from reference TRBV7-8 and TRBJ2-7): GAGVSQSPRYKVAKRGQDVALRCDPISGHVSLFWYQQALGQGPEFLTYFQNEAQLDKSGLPSDRFFAERPEGSVSTLKIQRTQQEDSAVYLCASSLDTGGGGLVYEQYFGPGTRLTVT.

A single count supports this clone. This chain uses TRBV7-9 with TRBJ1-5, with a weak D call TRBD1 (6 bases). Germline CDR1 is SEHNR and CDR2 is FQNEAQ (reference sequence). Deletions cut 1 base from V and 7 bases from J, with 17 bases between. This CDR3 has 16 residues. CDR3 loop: CASSLGTPGAGQPQHF. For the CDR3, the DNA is TGTGCCAGCAGCTTAGGGACCCCGGGGGCAGGGCAGCCCCAGCATTTT.